These 24 T cell receptor beta chains were all obtained from the same sample, sequenced in a study of tumor-infiltrating lymphocytes in glioblastoma multiforme. Multiple V-beta primers and a C-beta primer amplified TCRB from RNA. MiXCR, applied by TCRdb to the multiplex PCR reads, yields one record per CDR3 protein. The sample shows roughly 10,000 distinct CDR3 sequences, around two thirds of them seen only once. The source material was brain tumor tissue. All receptors derive from a male donor with glioblastoma.

V gene TRBV11-2 combines with J gene TRBJ2-1, with D perhaps matching TRBD2 (6 bases). Per germline, CDR1 SGHAT and CDR2 FQNNGV. V was shortened by 4 bases and J by 8 bases, with 18 bases between the two germline ends. CDR3 length equals 15 residues. The CDR3 spells CASSSGPAGTYEQFF. The CDR3 nucleotides are TGTGCCAGCAGCTCGGGACCAGCGGGTACCTATGAGCAGTTCTTC.

About this clonotype: At one end, the junction sequence differs from germline, possibly due to a read error. V and J are TRBV28 and TRBJ1-6; 8 bases agree with TRBD1. The length of the CDR3 is 15 residues. Germline lookup yields CDR1 MDHEN and CDR2 SYDVKM. The CDR3 sequence: CASGFLGQAAKPLHF. DNA of the CDR3: TGTGCCAGCGGTTTCCTGGGACAGGCAGCCAAGCCCCTCCACTTT.

The CDR3 loop is CSASRGGGGAEEQYF. The CDR3 DNA is TGCAGTGCTAGTAGGGGTGGGGGGGGGGCCGAAGAGCAGTACTTC. The V gene is TRBV20-1, the J gene TRBJ2-7; the D gene is possibly TRBD2 (7 bases). This CDR3 spans 15 amino acids. Germline loops: CDR1 DFQATT, CDR2 SNEGSKA (reference sequence). V was clipped by 3 bases and J by 7 bases, with 22 bases between them.

The chain recombines TRBV6-6 with TRBJ2-7, with D unresolved. Germline V gene data show CDR1 as MNHNY and CDR2 as SVGAGI (reference sequence). With 11 bases removed from V and 2 bases from J, the gap between germline ends came to 13 bases. CDR3 length: 12 amino acids. The CDR3 DNA is TGTGCCGGCACCGACGTTCCCTACGAGCAGTACTTC. Its protein product is CAGTDVPYEQYF.

This clonotype was seen once. V and J are TRBV12-3 or TRBV12-4 and TRBJ2-3; 11 nucleotides agree with TRBD2. Trimming removed 7 bases from V and 2 bases from J; junction bases left unmatched: 8. The CDR3 consists of 16 residues. The chain's CDR3 is CASTRNSGRATDTQYF. The CDR3 bases are TGTGCCAGCACCAGAAATAGCGGGAGGGCCACAGATACGCAGTATTTT.

The chain employs TRBV30 and TRBJ2-6; TRBD1 is a possible D gene (5 bases). Trimming took off 7 bases at V and 0 bases at J, with 10 bases between the two ends. The germline CDR1 and CDR2 sequences are GTSNPN and SVGIG (reference sequence). This CDR3 is built from 14 residues. This CDR3 reads CAYTGCSGANVLTF. DNA for the CDR3: TGTGCCTACACAGGATGCTCTGGGGCCAACGTCCTGACTTTC.

The J gene is TRBJ2-7, the V gene TRBV11-2, with unresolved D. The length of the CDR3 is 13 residues. Deletions cut 2 bases from V and 6 bases from J, with 11 bases between. Germline assignment: CDR1 SGHAT and CDR2 FQNNGV. In DNA, the CDR3 is TGTGCCAGCAGCTTAAGGGTTATCTCCGAGCAGTACTTC. Its translation: CASSLRVISEQYF.

Sample share makes this clonotype large. The chain links TRBV11-2 to TRBJ2-7; the D call may be TRBD1 or TRBD2 (5 bases each). In germline, CDR1 is SGHAT, CDR2 FQNNGV. The V gene lost 3 bases and the J gene lost 2 bases, with 14 bases spanning the gap. The CDR3 extends over 15 amino acids. This CDR3 reads CASSLGPPRAYEQYF. The CDR3 DNA sequence: TGTGCCAGCAGCTTGGGACCGCCACGGGCCTACGAGCAGTACTTC.

This clonotype was seen a handful of times. The junction and the germline gene differ at one end; a read error may be behind it. The chain recombines TRBV12-3 or TRBV12-4 with TRBJ2-2; a weak D match, TRBD1 (6 bases). The CDR3 has 17 amino acids. CDR3 bases: TGTGCCAGCACCCCACCATTCACAGGGTCTAACACCGGGGACCTGTTTTTT. Encoded protein: CASTPPFTGSNTGDLFF.

As concerns this clonotype: Lacking the conserved final phenylalanine or tryptophan, this CDR3 likely reflects a read error. V and J are TRBV11-2 and TRBJ1-4, with 7 bases fitting TRBD1. The trim removed 9 bases at V and 6 bases at J, leaving 19 bases unmatched. This CDR3 has 17 amino acids. The germline gives CDR1 SGHAT, CDR2 FQNNGV. CDR3 bases: TGTGCCAGAGGCTTAGCTGGGACCGGGACAGCCGATGAAAAACTGTTTTTA. Translating gives CARGLAGTGTADEKLFL.

This chain uses TRBV25-1 with TRBJ2-7; no definite D call. V gave up 3 bases and J gave up 0 bases, with 15 bases separating them. CDR3 length: 16 residues. The germline CDR1 and CDR2 sequences are MGHDK and SYGVNS. CDR3 protein: CASSDPPEHGSYEQYF. The CDR3 coding sequence is TGTGCCAGCAGTGACCCCCCGGAACATGGCTCCTACGAGCAGTACTTC.

This chain joins TRBV20-1 and TRBJ2-1, with D maybe TRBD1 (5 bases). The CDR3 runs to 14 residues. V lost 5 bases, J lost 8 bases, and 19 bases lay in between. CDR1 is DFQATT and CDR2 is SNEGSKA in the germline V gene (reference sequence). The DNA of the CDR3 is TGCAGTGCTGGGGATGAGGCAGGGCTCTATGAGCAGTTCTTC. The encoded protein is CSAGDEAGLYEQFF.

The rearrangement joins TRBV11-2 to TRBJ2-1; 8 bases line up with TRBD1. The CDR3 loop spans 15 amino acids. V lost 2 bases, J lost 5 bases, and 5 bases stayed unmatched. From germline, CDR1 is SGHAT and CDR2 FQNNGV. CDR3: CASSLRQGTHNEQFF. The CDR3 DNA follows: TGTGCCAGCAGCTTAAGACAGGGGACACACAATGAGCAGTTCTTC.

This clonotype was detected a few times. This chain connects TRBV13 to TRBJ1-1; 7 bases match TRBD1. The CDR3 covers 14 residues. The germline gives CDR1 PRHDT, CDR2 FYEKMQ (reference sequence). The ends lost 5 bases at V and 5 bases at J; junction bases unmatched: 8. The DNA for the CDR3 is TGTGCCAGCAGCCCGGGGAGGGGGCGGACTGAAGCTTTCTTT. Translated: CASSPGRGRTEAFF.

The J gene is TRBJ2-1, the V gene TRBV11-1; tentatively, D is TRBD1 or TRBD2 (6 bases each). The ends were cut back, 5 bases at V and 7 bases at J, with 21 bases in the middle. The CDR3 loop spans 16 amino acids. Per the germline V gene, CDR1 is SGHAT and CDR2 is FQDESV (reference sequence). In DNA, the CDR3 is TGTGCCAGCAGCCTGTCGTGGGTAGGGGGAGGTAATGAGCAGTTCTTC. Amino acids: CASSLSWVGGGNEQFF. The full variable domain, its missing parts supplied by reference TRBV11-1 and TRBJ2-1, is EAEVAQSPRYKITEKSQAVAFWCDPISGHATLYWYRQILGQGPELLVQFQDESVVDDSQLPKDRFSAERLKGVDSTLKIQPAELGDSAMYLCASSLSWVGGGNEQFFGPGTRLTVL.

Notes on this clonotype: The germline gene is not matched at one end of the junction; a read error may be the cause. This chain connects TRBV11-2 to TRBJ2-7, with D perhaps matching TRBD2 (5 bases). The CDR3 runs 16 residues. Germline values: CDR1 SGHAT, CDR2 FQNNGV. Here the CDR3 DNA reads TGTGCCTGCAGCACTGGAAGCGGTACGTTCTACTACGAGCAGTACTTC. Its protein is CACSTGSGTFYYEQYF.

Worth noting for this clonotype: One end of the junction does not line up with germline, which may come from a read error. The rearrangement uses TRBV20-1 and TRBJ2-7; tentative D call: TRBD2 (6 bases). This CDR3 contains 12 residues. Per the germline V gene, CDR1 is DFQATT and CDR2 is SNEGSKA (reference sequence). CDR3 in amino acids: CSTRDNSGEQYF. The DNA of the CDR3 is TGCAGTACTAGAGACAACAGCGGGGAGCAGTACTTC.

The rearrangement links TRBV6-1 to TRBJ1-6; no clear D gene. The CDR3 covers 11 residues. Germline V gene lookup returns CDR1 MNHNS and CDR2 SASEGT. CDR3 loop: CISRNDSPLHF. The CDR3 bases are TGTATCAGCAGAAACGATTCACCCCTCCACTTT.

This clonotype has a single count. The conserved phenylalanine or tryptophan normally closing the CDR3 is absent here, so this likely arose from a read error. Here the CDR3 reads CASSRGPPRAYEQYL. The CDR3 DNA reads as TGTGCCAGCAGCCGGGGACCGCCACGGGCCTACGAGCAGTACTTA. The chain recombines TRBV11-2 with TRBJ2-7; either TRBD1 or TRBD2 may fit D (5 bases each). Trimming took 5 bases from V and 2 from J, leaving 16 bases between them. Germline CDR1 is SGHAT and CDR2 is FQNNGV. This CDR3 is built from 15 residues.

Turning to this clonotype: The junction departs from the called germline gene at one end, perhaps through a read error. The chain's CDR3 is CASSSLVDSSQQF. The DNA of the CDR3 is TGTGCTAGCAGCTCACTGGTGGACAGTAGCCAGCAGTTT. The chain uses TRBV11-2 and TRBJ1-5; maybe TRBD1 (6 bases). The V gene's germline CDR1 is SGHAT and CDR2 FQNNGV. CDR3 length equals 13 residues.

As concerns this clonotype: Compared with germline, one end of the junction differs, possibly owing to a read error. The CDR3 coding sequence is TGTGCCAGTAGTTTAGCGGACACTAACACTGTAGCTTTCTTT. It is translated as CASSLADTNTVAFF. The chain joins TRBV12-3 or TRBV12-4 to TRBJ1-1; TRBD1 is a possible D gene (5 bases). CDR3 length: 14 residues.

A word on this clonotype: At one boundary the junction diverges from the germline segment, which might be a read error. CDR3 DNA sequence: TGTGCCATCAGTTTAGCGGGGGCGGGAGGGCCCAATGAGCAGCTCTTC. Its translation is CAISLAGAGGPNEQLF. J is TRBJ2-1 and V is TRBV12-3 or TRBV12-4, with 9 bases matching TRBD2. This CDR3 spans 16 amino acids.

The chain joins TRBV20-1 to TRBJ1-6; D is unresolved. Germline CDR1 is DFQATT and CDR2 is SNEGSKA (reference sequence). Trimming took off 1 base at V and 17 bases at J, with 24 bases between the two ends. The CDR3 length is 15 residues. CDR3 region: CSARGRGSVNSRFHF. CDR3 sequence (DNA): TGCAGTGCTAGAGGGCGGGGTTCCGTGAATTCACGTTTCCACTTT.

V gene TRBV11-3 combines with J gene TRBJ2-1; D tentatively reads TRBD1 or TRBD2 (5 bases each). The CDR3 totals 13 residues. Germline assignment: CDR1 SGHNT and CDR2 YENEEA. V was shortened by 4 bases and J by 5 bases, with 9 bases between the two germline ends. Written as DNA, the CDR3 is TGTGCCAGCAGCTACGGGGCGAACAATGAGCAGTTCTTC. Translating gives CASSYGANNEQFF. The full variable domain, completed using reference TRBV11-3 and TRBJ2-1, is EAGVVQSPRYKIIEKKQPVAFWCNPISGHNTLYWYLQNLGQGPELLIRYENEEAVDDSQLPKDRFSAERLKGVDSTLKIQPAELGDSAVYLCASSYGANNEQFFGPGTRLTVL.